This entry lists 8 T cell receptor beta chains sequenced from one sample in a study of T cells of healthy individuals. TCRdb independently ran MiXCR on the 5' RACE reads; one entry per CDR3 protein. The sample has nearly 100,000 distinct CDR3 sequences, 15% to 20% seen once. These receptors came from a human donor in good health.

The chain employs TRBV4-3 and TRBJ2-2, with TRBD2 matching over 7 bases. Germline loops: CDR1 LGHNA, CDR2 YSLEER. V trimming: 4 bases; J trimming: 2 bases; junction bases outside the gene matches: 4. The CDR3 runs to 15 residues. CDR3 bases: TGCGCCAGCAGCCTCGGACTAGGAAACACCGGGGAGCTGTTTTTT. Its translation: CASSLGLGNTGELFF.

This clonotype was counted at least ten times. The J gene is TRBJ2-3, the V gene TRBV20-1; TRBD2 aligns across 7 bases. Germline assignment: CDR1 DFQATT and CDR2 SNEGSKA (reference sequence). The CDR3 contains 16 residues. Germline trimming cut 4 bases from V and 7 bases from J; bases unmatched to any gene: 17. Here the CDR3 reads CSAKGRERTLQYTQYF. CDR3 nucleotide sequence: TGCAGTGCTAAGGGGCGGGAGAGGACCCTCCAATATACGCAGTATTTT.

This clonotype was seen ten or more times. The genes are TRBV18 and TRBJ2-2; D is unresolved. V lost 1 base, J lost 3 bases, and 9 bases lay in between. The CDR3 sequence is 15 residues long. The V gene's germline CDR1 is KGHSH and CDR2 LQKENI. In DNA form, the CDR3 reads TGTGCCAGCTCACCACGGATTCGGGACACCGGGGAGCTGTTTTTT. Protein: CASSPRIRDTGELFF.

The chain has TRBV20-1 and TRBJ2-5; 11 positions agree with TRBD2. Germline assignment: CDR1 DFQATT and CDR2 SNEGSKA (reference sequence). The CDR3 contains 18 residues. Trimming took 0 bases from V and 5 from J; bases not matched to a gene: 14. The CDR3, as DNA: TGCAGTGCTAGAGATGGGGGGACTAGCGGCAGAGCGGCGGAGACCCAGTACTTC. Its translation: CSARDGGTSGRAAETQYF.

This clonotype appeared many times. The chain has TRBV19 and TRBJ2-7; no reliable D call. CDR3 length: 15 amino acids. Trimming removed 5 bases at V and 3 bases at J, with 17 bases between. Germline CDR1 and CDR2: LNHDA and SQIVND (reference sequence). The DNA of the CDR3 is TGTGCCAGTAGTTCCCTGGCGGAGTCGTTCTACGAGCAGTACTTC. Translated, it gives CASSSLAESFYEQYF.

This clonotype was recorded a few times. V is TRBV7-8 and J is TRBJ2-7; unclear D gene. CDR1 and CDR2 from the germline V gene are SGHVS and FQNEAQ. Deletions cut 0 bases from V and 0 bases from J, with 12 bases between. The CDR3 has 16 amino acids. The CDR3 loop is CASSLALRLSSYEQYF. The CDR3, as DNA: TGTGCCAGCAGCTTAGCGCTCCGCCTAAGCTCCTACGAGCAGTACTTC. The full variable domain, rest sourced from reference TRBV7-8 and TRBJ2-7, is GAGVSQSPRYKVAKRGQDVALRCDPISGHVSLFWYQQALGQGPEFLTYFQNEAQLDKSGLPSDRFFAERPEGSVSTLKIQRTQQEDSAVYLCASSLALRLSSYEQYFGPGTRLTVT.

This clonotype was found many times. The V gene is TRBV7-3, the J gene TRBJ2-1; D ambiguous. Deletions cut 8 bases from V and 0 bases from J, with 8 bases between. There are 13 residues in the CDR3. From germline, CDR1 is SGHTA and CDR2 FQGTGA. In DNA, the CDR3 is TGTGCCAGCGGTCTAGGCTCCTACAATGAGCAGTTCTTC. Amino acids: CASGLGSYNEQFF.

This clonotype appeared many times. This rearrangement joins TRBV6-5 to TRBJ1-2; the D is unclear. The V gene's germline CDR1 is MNHEY and CDR2 SVGAGI. The CDR3 is 14 residues long. The V and J ends lost 2 bases and 6 bases respectively, with 13 bases between them. The CDR3 spells CASSYRFGSNGYTF. CDR3 bases: TGTGCCAGCAGTTACCGGTTTGGGTCCAATGGCTACACCTTC.